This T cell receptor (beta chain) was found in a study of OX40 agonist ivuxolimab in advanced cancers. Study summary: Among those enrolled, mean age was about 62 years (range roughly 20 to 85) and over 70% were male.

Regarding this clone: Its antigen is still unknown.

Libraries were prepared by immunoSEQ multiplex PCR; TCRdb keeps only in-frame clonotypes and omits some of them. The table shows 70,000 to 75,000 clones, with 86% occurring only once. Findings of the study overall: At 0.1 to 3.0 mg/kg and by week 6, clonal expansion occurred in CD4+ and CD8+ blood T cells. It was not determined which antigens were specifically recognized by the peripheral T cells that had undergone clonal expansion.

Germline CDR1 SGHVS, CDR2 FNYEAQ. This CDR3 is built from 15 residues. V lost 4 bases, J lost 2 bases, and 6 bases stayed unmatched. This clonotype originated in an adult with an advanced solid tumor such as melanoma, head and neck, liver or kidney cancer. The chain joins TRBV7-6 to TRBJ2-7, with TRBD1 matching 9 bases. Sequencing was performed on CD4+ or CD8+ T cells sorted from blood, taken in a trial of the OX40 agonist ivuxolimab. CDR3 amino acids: CASSSGQGWTYEQYF. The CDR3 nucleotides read TGTGCCAGCAGCTCGGGACAGGGTTGGACCTACGAGCAGTACTTC.